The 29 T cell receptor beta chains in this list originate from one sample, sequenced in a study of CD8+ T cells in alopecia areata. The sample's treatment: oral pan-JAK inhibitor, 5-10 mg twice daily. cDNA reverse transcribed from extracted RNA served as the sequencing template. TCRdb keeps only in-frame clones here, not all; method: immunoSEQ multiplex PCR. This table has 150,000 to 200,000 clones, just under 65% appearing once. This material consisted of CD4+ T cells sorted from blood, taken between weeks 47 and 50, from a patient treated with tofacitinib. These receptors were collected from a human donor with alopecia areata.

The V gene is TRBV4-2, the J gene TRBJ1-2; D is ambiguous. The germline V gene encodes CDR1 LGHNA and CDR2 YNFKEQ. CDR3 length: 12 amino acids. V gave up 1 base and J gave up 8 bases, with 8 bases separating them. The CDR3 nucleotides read TGTGCCAGCAGCCAAGCATCAGGCGGCTACACCTTC. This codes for CASSQASGGYTF.

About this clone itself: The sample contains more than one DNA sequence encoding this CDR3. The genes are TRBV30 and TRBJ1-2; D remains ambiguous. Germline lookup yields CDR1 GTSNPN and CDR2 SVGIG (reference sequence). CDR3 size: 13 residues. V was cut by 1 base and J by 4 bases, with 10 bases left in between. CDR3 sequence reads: CAWSATGVYGYTF. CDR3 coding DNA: TGTGCCTGGAGTGCGACTGGAGTCTATGGCTACACCTTC. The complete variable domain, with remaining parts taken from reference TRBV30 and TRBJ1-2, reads SQTIHQWPATLVQPVGSPLSLECTVEGTSNPNLYWYRQAAGRGLQLLFYSVGIGQISSEVPQNLSASRPQDRQFILSSKKLLLSDSGFYLCAWSATGVYGYTFGSGTRLTVV.

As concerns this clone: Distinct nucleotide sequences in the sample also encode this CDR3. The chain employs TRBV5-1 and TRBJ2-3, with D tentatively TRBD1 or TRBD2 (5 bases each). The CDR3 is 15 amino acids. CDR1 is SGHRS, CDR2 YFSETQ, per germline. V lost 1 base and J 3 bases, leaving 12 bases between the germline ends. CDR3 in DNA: TGCGCCAGCAGCTTGTCCGGGACGGGGACAGATACGCAGTATTTT. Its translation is CASSLSGTGTDTQYF.

CDR3 DNA sequence: TGTGCCAGCAGTACCACTCGGCGGGACACAGATACGCAGTATTTT. Protein product: CASSTTRRDTDTQYF. The chain links TRBV28 to TRBJ2-3; possible D gene TRBD2, 6 bases. CDR1 is MDHEN and CDR2 is SYDVKM in the germline V gene. V lost 5 bases, J lost 2 bases, and 14 bases lay in between. The CDR3 is made up of 15 amino acids.

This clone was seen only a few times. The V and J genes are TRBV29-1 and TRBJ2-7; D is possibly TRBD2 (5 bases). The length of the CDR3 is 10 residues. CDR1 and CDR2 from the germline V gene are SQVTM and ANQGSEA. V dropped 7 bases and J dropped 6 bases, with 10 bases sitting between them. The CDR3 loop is CSAGEGEQYF. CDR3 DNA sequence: TGCAGCGCAGGTGAGGGCGAGCAGTACTTC.

The CDR3 protein is CASSEQTGPYEQYF. In nucleotides, the CDR3 is TGTGCCAGCAGCGAACAAACAGGCCCCTACGAGCAGTACTTC. This chain connects TRBV11-1 to TRBJ2-7; TRBD1 is a possible D gene (5 bases). The ends were cut back, 5 bases at V and 2 bases at J, with 13 bases in the middle. Germline values: CDR1 SGHAT, CDR2 FQDESV (reference sequence). This CDR3 region has 14 residues. The entire variable domain, with the rest obtained from reference TRBV11-1 and TRBJ2-7, is as follows: EAEVAQSPRYKITEKSQAVAFWCDPISGHATLYWYRQILGQGPELLVQFQDESVVDDSQLPKDRFSAERLKGVDSTLKIQPAELGDSAMYLCASSEQTGPYEQYFGPGTRLTVT.

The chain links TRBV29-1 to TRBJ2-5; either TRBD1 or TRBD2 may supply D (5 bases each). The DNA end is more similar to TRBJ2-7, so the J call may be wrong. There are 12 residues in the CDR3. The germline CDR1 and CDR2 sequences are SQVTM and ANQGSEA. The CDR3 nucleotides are TGCAGCTCCCGGGACGGCGCCTACGAGCAGTACTTC. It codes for CSSRDGAYEQYF.

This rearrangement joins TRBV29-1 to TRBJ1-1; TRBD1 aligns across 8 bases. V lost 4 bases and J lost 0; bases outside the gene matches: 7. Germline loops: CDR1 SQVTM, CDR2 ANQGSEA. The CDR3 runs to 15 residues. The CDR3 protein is CSVGTGGSMNTEAFF. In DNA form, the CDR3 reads TGCAGCGTTGGAACAGGGGGGTCCATGAACACTGAAGCTTTCTTT.

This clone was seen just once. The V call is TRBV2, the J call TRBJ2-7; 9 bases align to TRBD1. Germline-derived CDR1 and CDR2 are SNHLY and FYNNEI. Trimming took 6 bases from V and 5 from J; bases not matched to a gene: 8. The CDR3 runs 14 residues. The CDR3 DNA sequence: TGTGCCAGCAGGAAACCGGGACAGGGCCACGAGCAGTACTTC. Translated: CASRKPGQGHEQYF. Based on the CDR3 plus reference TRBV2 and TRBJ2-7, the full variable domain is EPEVTQTPSHQVTQMGQEVILRCVPISNHLYFYWYRQILGQKVEFLVSFYNNEISEKSEIFDDQFSVERPDGSNFTLKIRSTKLEDSAMYFCASRKPGQGHEQYFGPGTRLTVT.

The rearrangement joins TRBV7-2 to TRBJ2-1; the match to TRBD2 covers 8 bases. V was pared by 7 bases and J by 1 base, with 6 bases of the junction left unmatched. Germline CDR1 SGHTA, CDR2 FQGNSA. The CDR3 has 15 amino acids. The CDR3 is CASTTSSGSYNEQFF. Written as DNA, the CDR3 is TGTGCCAGCACGACTTCTAGCGGGTCCTACAATGAGCAGTTCTTC.

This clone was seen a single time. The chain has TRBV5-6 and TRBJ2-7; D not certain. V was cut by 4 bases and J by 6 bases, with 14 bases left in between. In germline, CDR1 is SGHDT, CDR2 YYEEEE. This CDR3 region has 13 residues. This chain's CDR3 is CASSRTPPAEQYF. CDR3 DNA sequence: TGTGCCAGCAGCAGGACCCCGCCGGCCGAGCAGTACTTC.

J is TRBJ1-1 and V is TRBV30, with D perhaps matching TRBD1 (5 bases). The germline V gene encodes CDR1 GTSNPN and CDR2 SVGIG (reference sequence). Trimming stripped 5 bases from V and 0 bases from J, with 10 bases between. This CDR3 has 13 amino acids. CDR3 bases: TGTGCCTGGGGAGGGGTCATGAACACTGAAGCTTTCTTT. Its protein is CAWGGVMNTEAFF.

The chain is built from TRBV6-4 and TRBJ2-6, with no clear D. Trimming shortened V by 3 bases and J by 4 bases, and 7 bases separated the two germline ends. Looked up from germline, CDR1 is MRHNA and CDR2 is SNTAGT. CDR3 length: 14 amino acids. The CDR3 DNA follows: TGTGCCAGCAGTGAGGGTGCAGGGGCCAACGTCCTGACTTTC. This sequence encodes CASSEGAGANVLTF.

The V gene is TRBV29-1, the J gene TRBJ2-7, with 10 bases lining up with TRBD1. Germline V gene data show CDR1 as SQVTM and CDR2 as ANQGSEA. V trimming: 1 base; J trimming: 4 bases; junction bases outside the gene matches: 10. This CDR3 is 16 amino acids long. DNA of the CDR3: TGCAGCGTTGAAGGCAGCCCGGGACAGGGGTATTACGAGCAGTACTTC. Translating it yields CSVEGSPGQGYYEQYF.

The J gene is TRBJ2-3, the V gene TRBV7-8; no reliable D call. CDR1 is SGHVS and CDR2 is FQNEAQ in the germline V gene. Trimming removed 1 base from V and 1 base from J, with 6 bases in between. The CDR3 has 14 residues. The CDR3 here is CASSLVGRTDTQYF. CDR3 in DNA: TGTGCCAGCAGCTTAGTGGGTCGCACAGATACGCAGTATTTT.

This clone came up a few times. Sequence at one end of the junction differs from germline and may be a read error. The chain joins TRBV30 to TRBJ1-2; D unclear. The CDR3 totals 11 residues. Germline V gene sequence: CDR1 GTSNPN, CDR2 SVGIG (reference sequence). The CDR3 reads CAWSVESPLAF. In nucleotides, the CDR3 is TGTGCCTGGAGTGTAGAGTCACCCCTCGCGTTC.

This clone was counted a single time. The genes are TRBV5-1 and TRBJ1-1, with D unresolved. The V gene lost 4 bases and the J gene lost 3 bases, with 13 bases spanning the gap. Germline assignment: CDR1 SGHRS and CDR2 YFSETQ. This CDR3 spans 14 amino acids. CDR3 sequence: CASSIDMGDTEAFF. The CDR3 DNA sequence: TGCGCCAGCAGCATCGACATGGGAGACACTGAAGCTTTCTTT. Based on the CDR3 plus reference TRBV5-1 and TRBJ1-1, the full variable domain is KAGVTQTPRYLIKTRGQQVTLSCSPISGHRSVSWYQQTPGQGLQFLFEYFSETQRNKGNFPGRFSGRQFSNSRSEMNVSTLELGDSALYLCASSIDMGDTEAFFGQGTRLTVV.

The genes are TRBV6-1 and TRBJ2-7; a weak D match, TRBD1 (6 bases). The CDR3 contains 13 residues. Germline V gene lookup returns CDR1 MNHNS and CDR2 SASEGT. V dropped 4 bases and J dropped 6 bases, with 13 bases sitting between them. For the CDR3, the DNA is TGTGCCAGCAGTGTTATAGAGGGGGTCGAGCAGTACTTC. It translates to CASSVIEGVEQYF.

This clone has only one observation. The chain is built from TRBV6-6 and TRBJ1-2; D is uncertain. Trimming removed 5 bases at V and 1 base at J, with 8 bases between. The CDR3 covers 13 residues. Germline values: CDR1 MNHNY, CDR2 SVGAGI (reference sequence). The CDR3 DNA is TGTGCCAGCAGTCGGGAGGGTAACTATGGCTACACCTTC. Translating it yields CASSREGNYGYTF.

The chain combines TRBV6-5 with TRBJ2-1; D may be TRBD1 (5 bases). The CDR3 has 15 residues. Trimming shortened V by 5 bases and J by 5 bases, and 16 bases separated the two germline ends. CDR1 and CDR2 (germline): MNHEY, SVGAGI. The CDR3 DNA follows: TGTGCCAGCAGTCAAACAGGCCAAGGGAACAATGAGCAGTTCTTC. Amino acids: CASSQTGQGNNEQFF.

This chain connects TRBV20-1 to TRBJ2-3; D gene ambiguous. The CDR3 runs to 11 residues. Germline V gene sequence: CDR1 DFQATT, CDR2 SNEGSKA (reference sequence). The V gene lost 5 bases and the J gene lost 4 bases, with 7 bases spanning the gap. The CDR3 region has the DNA TGCAGTGCTCCCGGAGCAGATACGCAGTATTTT. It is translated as CSAPGADTQYF.

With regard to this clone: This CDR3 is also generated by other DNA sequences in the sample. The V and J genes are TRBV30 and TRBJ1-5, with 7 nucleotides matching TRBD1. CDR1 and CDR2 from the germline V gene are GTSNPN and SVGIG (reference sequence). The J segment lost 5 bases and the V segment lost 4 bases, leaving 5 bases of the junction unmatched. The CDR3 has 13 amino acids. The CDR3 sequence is CAWTDRADQPQHF. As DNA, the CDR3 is TGTGCCTGGACCGACAGGGCGGATCAGCCCCAGCATTTT.

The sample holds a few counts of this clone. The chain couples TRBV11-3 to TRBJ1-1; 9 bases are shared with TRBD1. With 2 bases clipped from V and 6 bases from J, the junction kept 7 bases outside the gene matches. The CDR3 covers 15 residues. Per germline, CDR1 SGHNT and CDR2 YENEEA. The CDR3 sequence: CASSLLNTGGAEAFF. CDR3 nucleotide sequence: TGTGCCAGCAGCTTACTCAATACAGGGGGCGCTGAAGCTTTCTTT.

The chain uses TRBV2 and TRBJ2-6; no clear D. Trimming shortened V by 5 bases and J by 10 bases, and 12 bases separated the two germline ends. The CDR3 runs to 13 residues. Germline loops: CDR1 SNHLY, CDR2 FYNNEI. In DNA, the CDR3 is TGTGCCAGCAGTCTCCCCGGCTTTAACGTCCTGACTTTC. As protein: CASSLPGFNVLTF.

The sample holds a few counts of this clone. The CDR3 DNA reads TGTGCCAGCACCGGGACAGGGTTTCGGTGGATCGAAGCTTTCTTT. This gives the protein CASTGTGFRWIEAFF. The chain uses TRBV6-1 and TRBJ1-1; 9 nucleotides match TRBD1. This CDR3 spans 15 amino acids. V lost 7 bases, J lost 8 bases, and 14 bases stayed unmatched. Germline V CDR1 and CDR2: MNHNS, SASEGT.

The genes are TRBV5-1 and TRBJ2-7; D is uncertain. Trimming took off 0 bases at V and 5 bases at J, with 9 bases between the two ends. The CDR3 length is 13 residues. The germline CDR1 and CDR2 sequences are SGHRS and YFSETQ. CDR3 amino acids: CASSLAHPNEQYF. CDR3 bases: TGCGCCAGCAGCTTGGCCCACCCCAACGAGCAGTACTTC.

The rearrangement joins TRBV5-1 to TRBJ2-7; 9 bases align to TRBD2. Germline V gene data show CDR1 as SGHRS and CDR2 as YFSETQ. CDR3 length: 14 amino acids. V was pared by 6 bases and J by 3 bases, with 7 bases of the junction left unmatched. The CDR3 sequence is CASNPGGGDYEQYF. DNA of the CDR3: TGCGCCAGCAACCCCGGCGGGGGGGACTACGAGCAGTACTTC.

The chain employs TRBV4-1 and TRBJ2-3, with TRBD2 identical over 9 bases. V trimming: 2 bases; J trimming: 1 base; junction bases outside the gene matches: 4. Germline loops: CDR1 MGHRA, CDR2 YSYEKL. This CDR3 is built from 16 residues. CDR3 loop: CASSQTVAGGTDTQYF. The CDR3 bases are TGCGCCAGCAGCCAAACAGTAGCGGGGGGCACAGATACGCAGTATTTT.

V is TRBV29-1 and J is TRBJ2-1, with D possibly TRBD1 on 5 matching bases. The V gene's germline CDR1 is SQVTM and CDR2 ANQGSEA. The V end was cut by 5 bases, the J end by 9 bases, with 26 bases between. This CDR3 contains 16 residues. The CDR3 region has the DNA TGCAGCGTTTGGGCAGGGATTCAAGTCAGAAAGGGTGAGCAGTTCTTC. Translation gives CSVWAGIQVRKGEQFF.